This T cell receptor beta chain comes out of a study of response to subunit inactivated influenza vaccine. This clonotype was observed a handful of times. TCRdb reanalysed the RT-PCR reads using MiXCR and keeps one entry per CDR3 protein. The table has some 550,000 distinct CDR3 sequences, under 30% seen once. Germline CDR1 is DFQATT and CDR2 is SNEGSKA (reference sequence). CDR3 size: 13 residues. Trimming took off 6 bases at V and 7 bases at J, with 16 bases between the two ends. This sample was also put to use in a study of T cells expressing NK-cell markers. This second report adds: Making the TCR beta cDNA relied on 5'RACE template switching with UMIs. Seven donors tested HCMV-seropositive and one tested seronegative among the eight sequenced.

The chain joins TRBV20-1 to TRBJ1-5, with D unresolved. The TCR sequence derives from a man aged 50-60 years who received an inactivated influenza vaccine. Source: CD4+ T cells sorted from PBMCs, taken 12 days after vaccination. Written as DNA, the CDR3 is TGCAGTGCCATAGATGTGGGAAACCAGCCCCAGCATTTT. This translates into CSAIDVGNQPQHF.